A single sample is the source of the 27 T cell receptor beta chains below, sequenced in a study of blood T cells in healthy people across ages. Sample-barcoded 5' priming and a J-beta primer mix drove a second PCR of roughly 6 to 12 cycles. TCRdb analysed the 5' RACE reads with MiXCR anew, one entry per CDR3 protein. The table includes 1.5 million to 2 million distinct CDR3 sequences, roughly 30% detected once. The specimen sequenced was blood. All receptors derive from a woman between 25 and 40 years old in good health.

The genes are TRBV5-5 and TRBJ1-6, with D uncertain. The CDR3 totals 10 residues. In germline, CDR1 is SGHKS, CDR2 YYEKEE (reference sequence). Trimming cost V 3 bases and J 17 bases, with 9 bases left between them. In DNA form, the CDR3 reads TGTGCCAGCAGCTATAAGATATTCCACTTT. Its protein product is CASSYKIFHF.

At least ten counts were recorded for this clonotype. The chain combines TRBV10-1 with TRBJ2-3; 7 nucleotides agree with TRBD1. Germline V gives CDR1 WNHNN, CDR2 SYGVQD (reference sequence). With V trimmed by 6 bases and J by 2 bases, 8 bases remained unmatched. This CDR3 region has 15 residues. This chain's CDR3 is CASSWTGSDTDTQYF. The CDR3 region has the DNA TGCGCCAGCAGCTGGACAGGTAGTGACACAGATACGCAGTATTTT.

This clonotype was counted only a few times. The chain uses TRBV12-3 or TRBV12-4 and TRBJ1-5; TRBD1 matches at 7 bases. The CDR3 consists of 16 residues. V trimming: 5 bases; J trimming: 1 base; junction bases outside the gene matches: 8. DNA for the CDR3: TGTGCCAGCAGTCTCAGGGGGGGAGTAAGCAATCAGCCCCAGCATTTT. Its protein is CASSLRGGVSNQPQHF.

In this sample, this clonotype turned up a few times. The CDR3 sequence: CASSTSRASSGANVLTF. CDR3 nucleotides: TGTGCCAGCAGTACCTCTCGAGCGAGCTCTGGGGCCAACGTCCTGACTTTC. The chain carries TRBV6-6 and TRBJ2-6, with unresolved D. The CDR3 runs 17 residues. Trimming took off 5 bases at V and 0 bases at J, with 14 bases between the two ends. Looked up from germline, CDR1 is MNHNY and CDR2 is SVGAGI (reference sequence).

This clonotype turned up a few times. The genes are TRBV7-2 and TRBJ1-1, with 7 nucleotides matching TRBD1. CDR1 is SGHTA and CDR2 is FQGNSA in the germline V gene. The CDR3 length is 15 residues. Trimming at V came to 4 bases and at J to 4 bases, leaving 9 bases not matched to a gene. CDR3 in amino acids: CASSSQGIVVTEAFF. CDR3 sequence (DNA): TGTGCCAGCAGCTCACAGGGGATAGTGGTCACTGAAGCTTTCTTT.

In this sample, this clonotype turned up a few times. The chain joins TRBV10-3 to TRBJ1-2, with no clear D. Germline V gives CDR1 ENHRY, CDR2 SYGVKD. The CDR3 has 18 residues. The V end lost 0 bases, the J end lost 0 bases, and 17 bases lay between the germline ends. The DNA of the CDR3 is TGTGCCATCAGTGAGTCAACCAAGATTAGACGGACTAACTATGGCTACACCTTC. Translation: CAISESTKIRRTNYGYTF.

A few counts support this clonotype. The V call is TRBV29-1, the J call TRBJ2-1; the D gene is possibly TRBD1 (6 bases). The CDR3 covers 14 residues. CDR1 is SQVTM and CDR2 is ANQGSEA in the germline V gene. Trimming removed 8 bases at V and 4 bases at J, with 18 bases between. CDR3 protein: CSSRGQGWYNEQFF. CDR3 coding DNA: TGCAGCTCTCGGGGTCAGGGGTGGTACAATGAGCAGTTCTTC.

As regards this clonotype: One end of the junction fails to match germline, which may point to a read error. The rearrangement links TRBV7-9 to TRBJ2-5, with 10 bases matching TRBD1. The CDR3 has 16 residues. Germline V lookup: CDR1 SEHNR, CDR2 FQNEAQ (reference sequence). The DNA of the CDR3 is TGTGCCAGCGGCCCGCGGGACAGGGGTTATCAAGCGACCCAGTACTTC. It specifies CASGPRDRGYQATQYF. The full variable domain, rest sourced from reference TRBV7-9 and TRBJ2-5, is DTGVSQNPRHKITKRGQNVTFRCDPISEHNRLYWYRQTLGQGPEFLTYFQNEAQLEKSRLLSDRFSAERPKGSFSTLEIQRTEQGDSAMYLCASGPRDRGYQATQYFGPGTRLLVL.

The V gene is TRBV30, the J gene TRBJ2-5; possible D gene TRBD2, 7 bases. Trimming removed 0 bases from V and 6 bases from J, with 14 bases in between. This CDR3 region has 14 residues. Germline V lookup: CDR1 GTSNPN, CDR2 SVGIG (reference sequence). Written as DNA, the CDR3 is TGTGCCTGGAGTGTAGGGGGAGGGGCTCAGACCCAGTACTTC. Protein sequence: CAWSVGGGAQTQYF.

This clonotype was seen only a few times. The chain employs TRBV12-3 or TRBV12-4 and TRBJ2-7; 7 positions agree with TRBD1. Germline trimming cut 4 bases from V and 3 bases from J; bases unmatched to any gene: 6. The CDR3 sequence is 14 residues long. CDR3 loop: CASSSGRGLYEQYF. DNA of the CDR3: TGTGCCAGCAGTTCGGGAAGGGGGCTCTACGAGCAGTACTTC.

Only a few counts were recorded for this clonotype. The chain is built from TRBV6-5 and TRBJ2-3; tentatively, D is TRBD2 (6 bases). This CDR3 has 13 amino acids. The germline V and J ends were trimmed by 8 bases and 5 bases, with 14 bases remaining between them. CDR1 MNHEY and CDR2 SVGAGI come from the germline V gene. The CDR3, as DNA: TGTGCCAGCCAGGAACGGGAGTTAGATACGCAGTATTTT. It specifies CASQERELDTQYF.

Of note for this clonotype: Being one base from a much bigger clone, this may be a read error. The rearrangement links TRBV2 to TRBJ2-1; D is unresolved. The V end was cut by 11 bases, the J end by 0 bases, with 14 bases between. The germline V gene has CDR1 SNHLY and CDR2 FYNNEI. The CDR3 runs 14 residues. CDR3 in amino acids: CAGRGLSSYNEQFF. Written as DNA, the CDR3 is TGTGCCGGTAGAGGCCTGAGCTCCTACAATGAGCAGTTCTTC. Variable domain in full (rest from reference TRBV2 and TRBJ2-1): EPEVTQTPSHQVTQMGQEVILRCVPISNHLYFYWYRQILGQKVEFLVSFYNNEISEKSEIFDDQFSVERPDGSNFTLKIRSTKLEDSAMYFCAGRGLSSYNEQFFGPGTRLTVL.

This clonotype showed up many times. CDR3 nucleotides: TGCGCCAGCAGCCCCGGACTAGCGGGGGGATCCTACGAGCAGTACTTC. Amino acid sequence: CASSPGLAGGSYEQYF. The chain is built from TRBV5-1 and TRBJ2-7; 14 positions match TRBD2. This CDR3 contains 16 residues. Germline-derived CDR1 and CDR2 are SGHRS and YFSETQ. V lost 4 bases to trimming and J lost 1 base; unmatched junction nucleotides: 4.

This clonotype was counted only a few times. The chain employs TRBV19 and TRBJ2-4; TRBD2 might be the D (5 bases). Looked up from germline, CDR1 is LNHDA and CDR2 is SQIVND (reference sequence). Trimming removed 6 bases from V and 2 bases from J, with 11 bases in between. This CDR3 is 14 amino acids long. The DNA for the CDR3 is TGTGCCAGTAGAGATCGGGGTACCAAAAACATTCAGTACTTC. It specifies CASRDRGTKNIQYF.

V usage is TRBV6-2 or TRBV6-3 and J usage is TRBJ1-5; D is uncertain. With 4 bases removed from V and 3 bases from J, the gap between germline ends came to 13 bases. The CDR3 sequence is 15 residues long. The germline CDR1 and CDR2 sequences are MNHEY and SVGEGT. CDR3 sequence: CASSSYGLLNQPQHF. CDR3 nucleotides: TGTGCCAGCAGTTCATATGGACTGCTCAATCAGCCCCAGCATTTT.

The genes are TRBV5-1 and TRBJ2-3; D might be TRBD1 or TRBD2, each matching 7 bases. V lost 3 bases and J lost 3, with 11 bases in between. CDR1 is SGHRS, CDR2 YFSETQ, per germline. The CDR3 length is 14 residues. CDR3 coding DNA: TGCGCCAGCAGCTGGGAGGGGGCGACAGATACGCAGTATTTT. It encodes CASSWEGATDTQYF.

A few counts support this clonotype. The chain links TRBV5-1 to TRBJ1-2; 7 positions agree with TRBD1. Germline V CDR1 and CDR2: SGHRS, YFSETQ. J was trimmed by 7 bases and V by 2 bases; bases with no gene match: 11. The CDR3 runs to 15 residues. The CDR3 region is CASSFAPGQRGGYTF. The CDR3 DNA reads as TGCGCCAGCAGCTTTGCCCCGGGACAGCGCGGTGGCTACACCTTC.

Turning to this clonotype: A much larger clone differs by one base, so this may be a read error. This sequence joins TRBV5-1 and TRBJ1-6; D possibly corresponds to TRBD1 (6 bases). The CDR3 is 14 residues long. Germline loops: CDR1 SGHRS, CDR2 YFSETQ. The chain's CDR3 is CANSPGTPNSPLHF. The CDR3 coding sequence is TGCGCCAACAGCCCCGGGACACCTAATTCACCCCTCCACTTT.

This chain joins TRBV28 and TRBJ2-3; TRBD1 aligns across 7 bases. There are 15 residues in the CDR3. Germline V gene data show CDR1 as MDHEN and CDR2 as SYDVKM. With 8 bases clipped from V and 4 bases from J, the junction kept 12 bases outside the gene matches. CDR3 sequence reads: CASHSPRQGSDTQYF. CDR3 in DNA: TGTGCCAGCCACTCCCCCCGACAGGGCTCAGATACGCAGTATTTT.

There are many counts of this clonotype. The genes are TRBV4-1 and TRBJ2-1, with 11 bases that match TRBD2. Germline assignment: CDR1 MGHRA and CDR2 YSYEKL. V lost 2 bases, J lost 3 bases, and 6 bases stayed unmatched. The CDR3 runs 17 residues. This CDR3 is CASSQLGLAVVYNEQFF. The DNA of the CDR3 is TGCGCCAGCAGCCAACTGGGACTAGCGGTTGTCTACAATGAGCAGTTCTTC.

This clonotype was counted between two and nine times. This chain joins TRBV12-3 or TRBV12-4 and TRBJ1-6, with no clear D. Trimming left V 6 bases short and J 6 bases short, with 9 bases between. This CDR3 spans 13 amino acids. For the CDR3, the DNA is TGTGCCAGCAGCCAACTGGGTAATTCACCCCTCCACTTT. As protein: CASSQLGNSPLHF.

Notes on this clonotype: This may come from a read error, since a much larger clone is one base off. The CDR3 spells CSVGLAGGPGKQFF. CDR3 bases: TGCAGCGTTGGCCTAGCGGGGGGGCCAGGGAAGCAGTTCTTC. This chain connects TRBV29-1 to TRBJ2-1; 12 bases map to TRBD2. Germline values: CDR1 SQVTM, CDR2 ANQGSEA. Germline trimming cut 4 bases from V and 11 bases from J; bases unmatched to any gene: 9. The CDR3 totals 14 residues.

The table lists this clonotype with a few counts. The CDR3 region has the DNA TGTGCCAGCAGCGTAGGATTGGGTCTAGCGGGGAGCTCTGGGGCCAACGTCCTGACTTTC. Its protein is CASSVGLGLAGSSGANVLTF. The chain combines TRBV9 with TRBJ2-6, with 9 nucleotides matching TRBD2. The CDR3 runs to 20 residues. Germline CDR1 and CDR2: SGDLS and YYNGEE. Trimming at V came to 0 bases and at J to 0 bases, leaving 10 bases not matched to a gene.

This chain connects TRBV6-5 to TRBJ1-5; 7 positions match TRBD1. This CDR3 has 16 residues. In germline, CDR1 is MNHEY, CDR2 SVGAGI. V gave up 6 bases and J gave up 7 bases; unmatched junction bases: 15. CDR3 nucleotides: TGTGCCAGCAGCCGCACAGGGGCCGACCTAGGCCAGCCCCAGCATTTT. It translates to CASSRTGADLGQPQHF.

V is TRBV7-6 and J is TRBJ2-5, with 12 bases that match TRBD1. Germline V gives CDR1 SGHVS, CDR2 FNYEAQ. V gave up 3 bases and J gave up 1 base; unmatched junction bases: 6. This CDR3 has 17 amino acids. For the CDR3, the DNA is TGTGCCAGCAGCTTGTTGGGACAGGGGGCGGGCCAAGAGACCCAGTACTTC. It is translated as CASSLLGQGAGQETQYF.

The genes are TRBV27 and TRBJ2-1; TRBD1 matches 7 bases. CDR1 and CDR2 from the germline V gene are MNHEY and SMNVEV (reference sequence). This CDR3 spans 15 amino acids. Losses at the gene ends were 7 bases for V and 7 bases for J; bases not matched to a gene: 13. CDR3 DNA: TGTGCCAGCACCCAAATCGACAGGGTAGGGAATGAGCAGTTCTTC. Its protein is CASTQIDRVGNEQFF.

Comments on this clonotype: With a much larger clone just one base away, this may be a read error. The chain joins TRBV5-1 to TRBJ2-7; D remains unclear. TRBJ2-5 explains the end of the DNA better; the J call may be wrong. This CDR3 has 11 residues. Germline CDR1 and CDR2: SGHRS and YFSETQ. This CDR3 is CVSSEAETQYF. The DNA of the CDR3 is TGCGTCAGCAGCGAGGCAGAGACCCAGTACTTC.